The following is a T cell receptor (beta chain) sequence with its context. The clone's antigen remains unknown. No much larger clonotype is one base removed from it; base qualities were not supplied. The data derive from a study of CD8 T cells in ankylosing spondylitis (dated by TCRdb to the late 2010s). About the study as a whole: To find TCR variants linked to disease, the study profiled T cell receptor beta repertoires in ankylosing spondylitis patients and healthy donors. Peripheral blood was sampled, and synovial fluid was additionally collected from ankylosing spondylitis patients. The full study cohort was made up of about 24 ankylosing spondylitis patients and more than 90 healthy donors. Beyond this particular receptor, the publication reports: Some of the motif variants had been reported before in the synovial fluid and blood of reactive arthritis patients, a finding that suggests common disease-initiation mechanisms. The disease-linked clones were reported to be significantly enriched in matched synovial fluid samples from ankylosing spondylitis patients. The disease-linked clones showed a CD8+ phenotype and occurred at relatively low frequencies in peripheral blood. Blood from ankylosing spondylitis patients appeared to be characterized by a TCR beta motif made up of fewer than ten highly homologous amino acid variants.

TCRdb names Illumina HiSeq 2500 as the instrument used. TCR beta libraries were prepared by quantitative 5'-RACE with molecular barcodes. Concerning the study's data processing: A new computational method, built on a probabilistic model of VDJ rearrangement, was used to identify disease-linked TCR variants. The public reads were quality trimmed at Q25 with fastp and then assembled into clones with MiXCR by TCRdb, keeping productive beta chains. Each entry is one CDR3 protein sequence, shown with its most common DNA and genes. TCRdb, not the original authors, processed these V and J calls. The sample table shows around 300,000 distinct CDR3 sequences, and approximately 10% are seen once. The top ten clones comprise 9.1% of the sample. CDR1 and CDR2 are drawn from the germline V gene: KGHSH, LQKENI. The germline V end is reduced by 3 bases and the J end by 0 bases; junction bases left unmatched: 11. The CDR3 numbers 18 residues from cysteine through phenylalanine. Only the CDR3 DNA stays, 54 bases, in frame from base 1.

This receptor was obtained from a female donor with ankylosing spondylitis or in good health (not recorded which). Rearrangement joined TRBV18 to TRBJ2-3; the central 8 bases match TRBD2. Sequencing was carried out using blood, either unsorted or a sorted T cell fraction (not recorded which). The CDR3 region: CASSPLAGTSLSTDTQYF. At the DNA level, the sequence is TGTGCCAGCTCACCTTTAGCGGGAACAAGTTTGAGCACAGATACGCAGTATTTT.